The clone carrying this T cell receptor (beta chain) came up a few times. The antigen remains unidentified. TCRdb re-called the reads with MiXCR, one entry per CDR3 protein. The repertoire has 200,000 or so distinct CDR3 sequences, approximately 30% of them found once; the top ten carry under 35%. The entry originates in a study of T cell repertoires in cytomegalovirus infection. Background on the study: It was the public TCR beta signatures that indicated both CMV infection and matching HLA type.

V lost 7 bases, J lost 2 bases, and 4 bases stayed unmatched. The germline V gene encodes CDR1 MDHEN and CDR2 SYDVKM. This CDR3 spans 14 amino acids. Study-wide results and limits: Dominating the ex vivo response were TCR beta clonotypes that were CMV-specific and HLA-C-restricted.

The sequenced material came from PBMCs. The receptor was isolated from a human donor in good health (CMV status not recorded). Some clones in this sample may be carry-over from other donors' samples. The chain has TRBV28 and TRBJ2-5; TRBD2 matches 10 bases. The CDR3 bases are TGTGCCAGCAAAGAAGCGGGGGGGCAAGAGACCCAGTACTTC. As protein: CASKEAGGQETQYF.